The clone carrying this T cell receptor beta chain occurred once. The CDR3 loop spans 13 amino acids. Germline V gene lookup returns CDR1 LNHDA and CDR2 SQIVND (reference sequence). The V and J ends lost 10 bases and 9 bases, in that order; junction bases with no gene match: 12. This entry is derived from a study of blood T cell repertoires in COVID-19. Study in general: Samples taken during acute and convalescent COVID-19 were collected in the United States, Italy and Spain. T cells, B-cell-depleted T cells, or PBMCs supplied cDNA or gDNA.

As handled by the study authors: For nucleated cells, counts were estimated from reference gene primer amplification. Here immunoSEQ multiplex PCR was the method, and the copy in TCRdb shows in-frame clones only, minus some. The D gene and trimming were derived from the DNA, and the V and J assignments and clone size from that table. The sample consists of 110,000 or so clones, more than 70% of them appearing once. The gene calls are TRBV19 and TRBJ1-1, with 9 bases that match TRBD1. The specimen was peripheral blood. This TCR derives from a woman aged 70-85 years who had recovered from COVID-19. The CDR3 DNA follows: TGTGCCACCCACACCCGACAGGGGGAAAAAGCTTTCTTT. It specifies CATHTRQGEKAFF.